The clone carrying this TCR beta chain was counted between two and nine times. This specimen belongs to a study of patients and donors after allogeneic stem cell transplantation. TCRdb re-analysed the RT-PCR reads in MiXCR, keeping a single row per CDR3 protein. The table has over 350,000 distinct CDR3 sequences, 16% seen once; the top ten hold 6% to 8%. The clonotype was recovered from a human donor who was either an allogeneic HSCT recipient or a stem cell or donor lymphocyte infusion donor (not recorded which). It is not recorded whose cells these are; they may come from a transplant donor. The sample was blood, either unsorted or a sorted T cell fraction (not recorded which).

This chain's CDR3 is CASSLGEATEAFF. CDR3 in DNA: TGCGCCAGCAGCCTTGGGGAGGCCACTGAAGCTTTCTTT. The genes are TRBV4-3 and TRBJ1-1, with no clear D. V lost 4 bases and J 4 bases, leaving 10 bases between the germline ends. Looked up from germline, CDR1 is LGHNA and CDR2 is YSLEER. The CDR3 runs 13 residues.